The rows below give T cell receptor beta chains drawn from one sample of a study of cytomegalovirus exposure and HLA in healthy donors. This table comes from immunoSEQ multiplex PCR, and its TCRdb copy is limited to in-frame clones, with some not included. The sample has around 150,000 clones, roughly 77% seen once. Sequencing was carried out using PBMCs. The receptor source for this set is a male donor in good health and CMV-seronegative. CDR3s include the opening cysteine and the closing phenylalanine or tryptophan. D genes are given only for firm matches. Clone size appears in some rows only: once, few, many, or a class for an expanded clone.

CASSRTTGTYNEQFF | TGTGCCAGCAGCCGGACCACCGGGACTTACAATGAGCAGTTCTTC | TRBJ2-1 | - | - | TRBV5-5
CASSPLAGGFSSTDTQYF | TGTGCCAGCAGCCCTCTAGCGGGAGGTTTTTCTAGCACAGATACGCAGTATTTT | TRBJ2-3 | few | TRBD2 | TRBV9
CAWSVGADPYNEQFF | TGTGCCTGGAGTGTAGGGGCGGACCCCTACAATGAGCAGTTCTTC | TRBJ2-1 | - | - | TRBV30
CATSVSPGLAGGLGDTQYF | TGTGCCACCTCAGTATCCCCGGGACTAGCGGGGGGGCTTGGAGATACGCAGTATTTT | TRBJ2-3 | - | - | TRBV21-1
CAWKEGYGYTF | TGTGCCTGGAAGGAGGGCTATGGCTACACCTTC | TRBJ1-2 | - | - | TRBV30
CSVEDPTHYYEQYF | TGCAGCGTTGAAGACCCGACACATTACTACGAGCAGTACTTC | TRBJ2-7 | once | - | TRBV29-1
CASSLGSGGRETQYF | TGTGCCAGCAGCTTGGGAAGCGGTGGGAGGGAGACCCAGTACTTC | TRBJ2-5 | - | - | TRBV5-4
CASSVFTSGRTNNEQFF | TGTGCCAGCAGCGTATTTACTAGCGGGAGGACAAACAATGAGCAGTTCTTC | TRBJ2-1 | - | TRBD2 | TRBV9
CSVAQLDRGISYEQYF | TGCAGCGTAGCACAACTCGACAGGGGAATCTCCTACGAGCAGTACTTC | TRBJ2-7 | - | TRBD1 | TRBV29-1
CASGRTILAGVADTQYF | TGTGCCAGCGGACGAACTATCTTAGCGGGAGTAGCGGATACGCAGTATTTT | TRBJ2-3 | - | TRBD2 | TRBV7-8
CASSQFTGLGYGYTF | TGCGCCAGCAGCCAGTTCACAGGGTTGGGCTATGGCTACACCTTC | TRBJ1-2 | - | - | TRBV4-1
CASTPQGLSVGTGNTIYF | TGTGCCAGCACCCCACAGGGGCTCTCAGTCGGTACTGGAAACACCATATATTTT | TRBJ1-3 | - | TRBD1 | TRBV2
CASSPPTTGPAYEQYF | TGTGCCAGCTCACCACCGACCACAGGGCCCGCCTACGAGCAGTACTTC | TRBJ2-7 | - | - | TRBV18
CASSLGVTAYNSPLHF | TGTGCCAGCAGCTTAGGGGTGACTGCTTATAATTCACCCCTCCACTTT | TRBJ1-6 | - | - | TRBV7-9
CASSLRLAAGYGQYF | TGCGCCAGCAGCCTCCGACTAGCTGCTGGATACGGGCAGTACTTC | TRBJ2-7 | - | TRBD2 | TRBV4-1
CASSSQGNTEAFF | TGTGCCAGTAGCTCACAGGGGAACACTGAAGCTTTCTTT | TRBJ1-1 | - | - | TRBV19
CASSPTVGEGVGEAFF | TGTGCCAGCAGCCCAACGGTCGGGGAGGGCGTGGGTGAAGCTTTCTTT | TRBJ1-1 | - | - | TRBV7-6
CASSQGAQRSSGNTIYF | TGCGCCAGCAGCCAGGGCGCTCAACGGTCATCTGGAAACACCATATATTTT | TRBJ1-3 | - | - | TRBV4-1
CASSSGSREQFF | TGTGCCAGTAGTAGCGGGAGCAGAGAGCAGTTCTTC | TRBJ2-1 | - | TRBD2 | TRBV19
CASIRGLPSGNTIYF | TGTGCCAGCATTCGGGGACTGCCGTCGGGAAACACCATATATTTT | TRBJ1-3 | few | - | TRBV2
CASSQSTGGNEDTQYF | TGCGCCAGCAGCCAGTCGACAGGGGGTAATGAAGATACGCAGTATTTT | TRBJ2-3 | - | TRBD1 | TRBV4-1
CASSDSYDSPLHF | TGTGCCAGCAGCGACTCGTATGATTCACCCCTCCACTTT | TRBJ1-6 | few | - | TRBV11-3
CASSIIPGFSRETQYF | TGTGCCAGTAGTATAATCCCGGGGTTTTCTCGAGAGACCCAGTACTTC | TRBJ2-5 | - | - | TRBV19
CASSSPGQGFTEAFF | TGTGCCAGCAGCTCGCCGGGACAGGGGTTCACTGAAGCTTTCTTT | TRBJ1-1 | - | TRBD1 | TRBV11-2
CASSFGKRSNYGYTF | TGTGCCAGCAGTTTTGGAAAGAGGTCGAACTATGGCTACACCTTC | TRBJ1-2 | - | - | TRBV6-5
CASSFGTAGELFF | TGCGCCAGCAGCTTTGGGACAGCCGGGGAGCTGTTTTTT | TRBJ2-2 | - | TRBD1 | TRBV5-1
CASSTGLAGLELFF | TGTGCCAGCAGCACGGGACTAGCGGGATTGGAGCTGTTTTTT | TRBJ2-2 | - | TRBD2 | TRBV7-8
CASSQLAGWTDTQYF | TGTGCCAGCAGCCAATTAGCGGGCTGGACAGATACGCAGTATTTT | TRBJ2-3 | - | TRBD2 | TRBV4-2
CATSRVFSGSAYNEQFF | TGTGCCACCAGCAGAGTCTTTAGCGGGAGTGCCTACAATGAGCAGTTCTTC | TRBJ2-1 | once | TRBD2 | TRBV15
CASTSGGGLDTQYF | TGCGCCAGCACTAGCGGGGGAGGATTGGATACGCAGTATTTT | TRBJ2-3 | few | TRBD2 | TRBV5-1
CASSFGGFLYEQYF | TGCGCCAGCAGCTTCGGCGGGTTCCTCTACGAGCAGTACTTC | TRBJ2-7 | few | - | TRBV5-1
CAISRDRVETQYF | TGTGCCATCAGCCGGGACAGGGTAGAGACCCAGTACTTC | TRBJ2-5 | - | TRBD1 | TRBV10-3
CAWSVPLTSGRTEQFF | TGTGCCTGGAGTGTACCCCTGACTAGCGGGAGAACTGAGCAGTTCTTC | TRBJ2-1 | - | TRBD2 | TRBV30
CASSTGTREAFF | TGTGCCAGCAGTACCGGGACACGAGAAGCTTTCTTT | TRBJ1-1 | - | - | TRBV28
CASSLLSGLAYNEQFF | TGTGCCAGCAGCCTCCTCTCGGGGTTGGCCTACAATGAGCAGTTCTTC | TRBJ2-1 | - | - | TRBV5-6
CASSRQTTGWQYF | TGTGCCAGCAGCCGGCAAACGACCGGGTGGCAGTACTTC | TRBJ2-7 | once | - | TRBV14
CASSAGGLQPQHF | TGTGCCAGCAGTGCAGGGGGTCTACAGCCCCAGCATTTT | TRBJ1-5 | - | TRBD1 | TRBV2
CATVQGSETQYF | TGTGCCACCGTACAGGGGAGCGAGACCCAGTACTTC | TRBJ2-5 | - | TRBD1 | TRBV6-1
CASSLRRSSGSLSYNEQFF | TGTGCCAGCAGCTTACGAAGGTCTAGCGGGAGCCTCTCCTACAATGAGCAGTTCTTC | TRBJ2-1 | once | TRBD2 | TRBV7-7
CASSPRPGAGAYNEQFF | TGTGCCAGCAGCCCCCGACCCGGAGCGGGGGCCTACAATGAGCAGTTCTTC | TRBJ2-1 | - | TRBD2 | TRBV7-8
CASSYEGPAEAFF | TGTGCCAGCAGTTATGAGGGTCCCGCTGAAGCTTTCTTT | TRBJ1-1 | - | - | TRBV6-9
CASSFWTGGTGNTIYF | TGTGCCAGCAGCTTTTGGACAGGGGGTACTGGAAACACCATATATTTT | TRBJ1-3 | few | TRBD1 | TRBV7-2
CASSLDTGLETQYF | TGTGCCAGCAGCTTAGATACAGGGCTGGAGACCCAGTACTTC | TRBJ2-5 | few | - | TRBV11-3
CASLSGMSYNEQFF | TGTGCCAGCCTTAGCGGGATGTCCTACAATGAGCAGTTCTTC | TRBJ2-1 | - | TRBD2 | TRBV28
CASSQVGTGFYGYTF | TGTGCCAGCAGCCAGGTTGGGACAGGGTTCTATGGCTACACCTTC | TRBJ1-2 | once | TRBD1 | TRBV4-2
CASSPNPTGLADTQYF | TGTGCCAGCAGCCCCAACCCTACGGGACTAGCGGATACGCAGTATTTT | TRBJ2-3 | few | TRBD2 | TRBV7-3
CASSYSTGALADTQYF | TGTGCCAGCAGTTACTCGACTGGGGCGTTGGCAGATACGCAGTATTTT | TRBJ2-3 | - | - | TRBV6-5
CASSFSDTEAFF | TGTGCCAGCAGCTTCTCGGACACTGAAGCTTTCTTT | TRBJ1-1 | - | - | TRBV5-5
CASSWGGNYGYTF | TGTGCCAGCAGCTGGGGAGGAAACTATGGCTACACCTTC | TRBJ1-2 | once | - | TRBV13
CASSYATTHYEQYF | TGTGCCAGCAGCTATGCGACTACTCACTACGAGCAGTACTTC | TRBJ2-7 | - | - | TRBV5-6
CASSYSWEDETQYF | TGTGCCAGCAGTTACTCTTGGGAGGATGAGACCCAGTACTTC | TRBJ2-5 | once | - | TRBV6-5
CASSGLGQLRTDTQYF | TGTGCCAGCAGTGGCCTCGGACAGCTACGCACAGATACGCAGTATTTT | TRBJ2-3 | once | - | TRBV2
CASNQGVGAGVLYF | TGCGCCAGCAACCAGGGGGTAGGAGCGGGAGTTCTGTACTTC | TRBJ2-5 | - | - | TRBV5-1
CASSRQGAGEKLFF | TGTGCCAGCAGCCGACAGGGGGCTGGGGAAAAACTGTTTTTT | TRBJ1-4 | - | TRBD1 | TRBV7-6
CASSLMVGGENEQFF | TGTGCCAGCAGCTTAATGGTAGGTGGAGAGAATGAGCAGTTCTTC | TRBJ2-1 | - | - | TRBV7-3
CASSQEASGGADTQYF | TGTGCCAGCAGCCAAGAAGCTAGCGGGGGGGCAGATACGCAGTATTTT | TRBJ2-3 | few | TRBD2 | TRBV4-2
CASSLQGASNQPQHF | TGTGCCAGCAGCTTACAGGGGGCCAGCAATCAGCCCCAGCATTTT | TRBJ1-5 | - | TRBD1 | TRBV28
CASSDYRGNFYGYTF | TGTGCCAGCAGTGACTACAGGGGGAACTTCTATGGCTACACCTTC | TRBJ1-2 | once | TRBD1 | TRBV6-1
CASSQGQGAGEQYF | TGCGCCAGCAGCCAAGGACAGGGGGCGGGCGAGCAGTACTTC | TRBJ2-7 | once | TRBD1 | TRBV4-1
CASSSVGQGGHEQYF | TGTGCCAGCAGCTCGGTCGGACAGGGGGGACACGAGCAGTACTTC | TRBJ2-7 | few | TRBD1 | TRBV7-6